This TCR beta chain was captured in a study of CD8+ T cells in alopecia areata. Regarding treatment: oral pan-JAK inhibitor, 5-10 mg twice daily. The authors extracted RNA and reverse transcribed it into cDNA as the sequencing template. Profiled with immunoSEQ multiplex PCR; TCRdb holds only in-frame clones, not every one. This sample has fewer than 150,000 clones, with 56% found just once. The germline V and J ends were trimmed by 2 bases and 6 bases, with 17 bases remaining between them. The CDR3 length is 15 residues. Germline-derived CDR1 and CDR2 are SEHNR and FQNEAQ (reference sequence). The material was CD4+ T cells sorted from blood, obtained at week 24, from a patient treated with tofacitinib. The receptor was derived from a human donor with alopecia areata. The chain uses TRBV7-9 and TRBJ2-7, with D perhaps matching TRBD1 (5 bases). The CDR3 DNA reads as TGTGCCAGCAGCTTACTGAAAGGGGTCAACCGCGAGCAGTACTTC. Protein product: CASSLLKGVNREQYF.